This T cell receptor beta chain was sequenced for a study of cytomegalovirus exposure and HLA in healthy donors (dated by TCRdb to 2015 to 2018). Study-level background: The 700 or so repertoires of the first cohort and the 110 or so validation repertoires were produced on the same platform, according to a later analysis. The study was designed to test whether signatures of past pathogen exposure could be identified by cataloging public T cell receptors. In addition to the first cohort of several hundred subjects, a separate validation cohort of 120 different subjects was used. To predict cytomegalovirus infection status, the study combined high-throughput TCR immunosequencing, statistical association of individual TCRs with disease status, and machine learning. Points the paper makes about the study in general: A later analysis had no HLA typing for the validation cohort, so co-occurrence there was scored across all 120 repertoires. It was suggested by the authors that the approach could potentially be generalized to other disease states and immunological phenotypes. A few of the identified cytomegalovirus-associated TCR beta chains were confirmed in vitro to be specific for cytomegalovirus antigens. The study listed 164 TCR beta chains as associated with cytomegalovirus. In both the original and validation cohorts, the classifier was reported to diagnose cytomegalovirus status with high specificity and sensitivity. Most TCR sequences were seen in very few donors, while some public TCRs were found in many individuals. In a later analysis, TCRs clustered in the first cohort were found to also tend to co-occur in the approximately 120 validation repertoires, with 85% to 95% of cluster scores above 0.

Turning to this clone: The antigen it binds to is not known. No much larger clonotype is one base removed from it; base qualities were not supplied.

Reading from cysteine to phenylalanine, the CDR3 counts 16 amino acids. Solely the CDR3 DNA is kept, with 48 bases framed from the first base. Here V drops 3 bases and J drops 8 bases, and the junction holds 11 bases not matched to any gene. The germline V gene sets CDR1 to SGHAT and CDR2 to FQNNGV. Separate from the approximately 670-subject first cohort, the validation cohort of over 90 subjects was the group to which the donors belonged. Library construction relied on the immunoSEQ multiplex PCR assay. Turning to the authors' computational methods: A statistical classification framework was built for diagnosing cytomegalovirus status from the catalog of TCR beta chain sequences. Held by TCRdb, this immuneACCESS table contains in-frame sequences only and omits some clones. Under half of the omission traces to an unresolved V gene where checked; the cause of the rest is unknown. The V and J calls and clone size are taken from that table; D and trimming were inferred from the DNA. The sample yields 140,000 or so clones; approximately 90% were counted once. The ten largest clones capture 0.6% to 0.8% of the sample.

Source material: PBMCs. The rearranged segments are TRBV11-2 and TRBJ1-1; TRBD1 lines up with 11 middle nucleotides. This clonotype was obtained from a man between 18 and 35 years old in good health and CMV-seronegative. The sequenced DNA: TGTGCCAGCAGCTTCGTACGGACAGGGGGCGCAGGAGAAGCTTTCTTT. This sequence encodes CASSFVRTGGAGEAFF.